The present T cell receptor (beta chain) was sequenced within a study of beta chain features in type 1 diabetes. General study findings and limits: Among all four CD4+ subsets, Type 1 diabetes patients had TCRB CDR3s that were moderately but significantly shorter. More deletions and fewer insertions at VDJ junctions were found in patients with type 1 diabetes. In comparison with healthy donors, patients had naive, central memory and Treg TCRB repertoires that appeared more similar.

V trimming: 0 bases; J trimming: 11 bases; junction bases outside the gene matches: 2. The CDR3 is 13 amino acids. Germline V CDR1 and CDR2: SGHRS, YFSETQ. The authors reverse transcribed all of the isolated RNA, so sequencing captured expressed TCRB transcripts. Clones were sequenced by immunoSEQ multiplex PCR, and TCRdb holds only the in-frame ones, with some missing. The data contain fewer than 250,000 clones, 13% to 15% of them singletons. Donors underwent one heparinised blood draw, 100 to 150 mL on average. To note about this clone: Its antigen is as yet unknown.

The chain links TRBV5-1 to TRBJ1-6; the match to TRBD1 covers 7 bases. This TCR came from a woman aged 40-49 years in good health. Source material: naive CD4+ T cells from blood. The CDR3 DNA follows: TGCGCCAGCAGCTTGGCGACAGGGCCACCCCTCCACTTT. It yields the protein CASSLATGPPLHF.